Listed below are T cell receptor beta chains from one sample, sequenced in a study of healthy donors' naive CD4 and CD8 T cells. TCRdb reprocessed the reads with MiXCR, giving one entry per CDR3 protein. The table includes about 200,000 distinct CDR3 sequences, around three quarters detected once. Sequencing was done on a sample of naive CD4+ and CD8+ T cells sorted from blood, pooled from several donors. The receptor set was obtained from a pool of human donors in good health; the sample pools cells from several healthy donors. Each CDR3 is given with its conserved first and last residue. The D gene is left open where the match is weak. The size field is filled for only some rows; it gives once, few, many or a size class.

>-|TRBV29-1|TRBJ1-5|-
TGCAGCGTTGGCGGGGGACCCCATCAGCCCCAGCATTTT
CSVGGGPHQPQHF
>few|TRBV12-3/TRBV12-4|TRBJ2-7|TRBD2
TGTGCCAGCAGTTTAGGGCTAGCGGGAGTTCGGGTCGAGCAGTACTTC
CASSLGLAGVRVEQYF
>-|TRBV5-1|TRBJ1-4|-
TGCGCCAGCAGCTTAAGAGGGTCTGAGGAAAAACTGTTTTTT
CASSLRGSEEKLFF
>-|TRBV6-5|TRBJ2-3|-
TGTGCCAGCAGTTCTGGGGGGAACATTGACACAGATACGCAGTATTTT
CASSSGGNIDTDTQYF
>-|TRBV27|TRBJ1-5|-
TGTGCCAGCAGTTCCTCTAGCAATCAGCCCCAGCATTTT
CASSSSSNQPQHF
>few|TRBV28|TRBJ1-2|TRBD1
TGTGCCAGCAGTTTCCCTCCGGGACAGGGATTTTCCTACACCTTC
CASSFPPGQGFSYTF
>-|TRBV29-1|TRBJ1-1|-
TGCAGCGTTGAACAGGTCGCAACAGGGCCTGAAGCTTTCTTT
CSVEQVATGPEAFF
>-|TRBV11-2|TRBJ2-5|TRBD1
TGTGCCAGCAGCTCCCCGGGACAGGGGGAGACCCAGTACTTC
CASSSPGQGETQYF
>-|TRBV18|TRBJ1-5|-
TGTGCCAGCTCACCAGTGGCGAAAGATCAGCCCCAGCATTTT
CASSPVAKDQPQHF
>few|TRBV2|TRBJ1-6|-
TGTGCCAGCCACAGGGAAAGTAATTCACCCCTCCACTTT
CASHRESNSPLHF
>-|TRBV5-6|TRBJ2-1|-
TGTGCCAGCAGCTTGGCCGCAGGGGTGGGATTCTCCTACAATGAGCAGTTCTTC
CASSLAAGVGFSYNEQFF
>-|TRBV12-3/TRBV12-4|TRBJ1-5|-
TGTGCCAGCAGTTTAACCGGGGGAGGTCAGCCCCAGCATTTT
CASSLTGGGQPQHF
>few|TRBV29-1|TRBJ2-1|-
TGCAGCGTTGTTACGGGAGAAACGGGAAATGAGCAGTTCTTC
CSVVTGETGNEQFF
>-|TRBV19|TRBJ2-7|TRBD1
TGTGCCAGTAGTATAGTTGGACAGGGGAATTACGAGCAGTACTTC
CASSIVGQGNYEQYF
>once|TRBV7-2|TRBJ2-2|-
TGTGCCAGCAGCTTTAGAGCGGATACCGGGGAGCTGTTTTTT
CASSFRADTGELFF
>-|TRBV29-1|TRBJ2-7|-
TGCAGCGTCGCGACCAGGTACGAGCAGTACTTC
CSVATRYEQYF
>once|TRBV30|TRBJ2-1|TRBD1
TGTGCCTGGCGGGACAGGGGACCCTACAATGAGCAGTTCTTC
CAWRDRGPYNEQFF
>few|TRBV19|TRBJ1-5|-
TGTGCCAGTAGTGCCTCGGGGCCCAGGGCTGGCAATCAGCCCCAGCATTTT
CASSASGPRAGNQPQHF
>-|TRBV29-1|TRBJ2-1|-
TGCAGCGTTGAAGATCGTCCCAATGAGCAGTTCTTC
CSVEDRPNEQFF
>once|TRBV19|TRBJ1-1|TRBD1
TGTGCCAGTAGGCTCGGACAGGGAACTAGGGCTTTCTTT
CASRLGQGTRAFF
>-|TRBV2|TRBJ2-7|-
TGTGCCAGCAGTCTAAACGGGGGAAGCTACGAGCAGTACTTC
CASSLNGGSYEQYF
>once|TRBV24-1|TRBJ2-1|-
TGTGCCACCAGTGATCCGAGGGTGACAATGATCAATGAGCAGTTCTTC
CATSDPRVTMINEQFF
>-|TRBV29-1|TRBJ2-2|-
TGCAGCGTTGAACTAGCTTACGGGGAGCTGTTTTTT
CSVELAYGELFF
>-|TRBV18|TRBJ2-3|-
TGTGCCAGCTCACCACCGCTTGGTCTAGGCAGCACAGATACGCAGTATTTT
CASSPPLGLGSTDTQYF
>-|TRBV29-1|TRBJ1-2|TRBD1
TGCAGCGTTGACGGGGGACAGGGAAATGGCTACACCTTC
CSVDGGQGNGYTF
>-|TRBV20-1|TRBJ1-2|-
TGCAGTGCAACGACAGTTTCCAACTATGGCTACACCTTC
CSATTVSNYGYTF
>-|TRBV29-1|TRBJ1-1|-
TGCAGCGTTGAGGAACAGATGAACACTGAAGCTTTCTTT
CSVEEQMNTEAFF
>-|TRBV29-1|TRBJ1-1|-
TGCAGCGTTGCAGGTGACATGAACACTGAAGCTTTCTTT
CSVAGDMNTEAFF
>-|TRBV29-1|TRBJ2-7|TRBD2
TGCAGCGTTGTTTCCCAGCGGGGAATCTACGAGCAGTACTTC
CSVVSQRGIYEQYF
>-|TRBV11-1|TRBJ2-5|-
TGTGCCAGCAGTTCCGGGACTGCACAAGAGACCCAGTACTTC
CASSSGTAQETQYF
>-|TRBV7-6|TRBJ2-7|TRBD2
TGTGCCAGCAGCTCACCTTTAGGCCCGATAGCGGGAGTGGGGTACGAGCAGTACTTC
CASSSPLGPIAGVGYEQYF
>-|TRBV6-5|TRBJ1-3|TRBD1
TGTGCCAGCAGTGAACAGGGGAGCTCTGGAAACACCATATATTTT
CASSEQGSSGNTIYF
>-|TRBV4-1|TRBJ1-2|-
TGCGCCAGCAGCCCCGTGGGACCCTGGGGCTACACCTTC
CASSPVGPWGYTF
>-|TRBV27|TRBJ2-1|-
TGTGCCAGCAGTTGGGGGGAGCCCTACAATGAGCAGTTCTTC
CASSWGEPYNEQFF
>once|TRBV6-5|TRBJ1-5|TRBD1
TGTGCCAGTAAATTGTCGAGGGGGCCGGGCAATCAGCCCCAGCATTTT
CASKLSRGPGNQPQHF
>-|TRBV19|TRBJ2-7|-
TGTGCCAGTAGCCCCGGACAGCTCTTCTCCTACGAGCAGTACTTC
CASSPGQLFSYEQYF
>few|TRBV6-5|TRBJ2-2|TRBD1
TGTGCCAGCAGAAGGGACAGGGGGCACACCGGGGAGCTGTTTTTT
CASRRDRGHTGELFF
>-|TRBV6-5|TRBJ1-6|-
TGTGCCAGCAGTTACGGGTCACAAATCACGCGTAATTCACCCCTCCACTTT
CASSYGSQITRNSPLHF
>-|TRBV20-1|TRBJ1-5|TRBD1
TGCAGTGCTAACCGGGACAGGGTGAATCAGCCCCAGCATTTT
CSANRDRVNQPQHF
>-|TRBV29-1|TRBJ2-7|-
TGCAGCGGGGGAGATTTGGGACATCCGTACGAGCAGTACTTC
CSGGDLGHPYEQYF
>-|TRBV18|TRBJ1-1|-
TGTGCCAGCTCACCCTGGGACACTACCGACACTGAAGCTTTCTTT
CASSPWDTTDTEAFF
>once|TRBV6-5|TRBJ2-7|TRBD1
TGTGCCAGCAGTTTCCAAGCCGGGACAGGGAGCAGCGAGCAGTACTTC
CASSFQAGTGSSEQYF
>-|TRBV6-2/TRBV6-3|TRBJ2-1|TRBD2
TGTGCCAGCAGTTACCCTAGCGGAGGCTCCTACAATGAGCAGTTCTTC
CASSYPSGGSYNEQFF
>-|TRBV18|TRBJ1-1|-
TGTGCCAGCTCAGTCACCGGCGGGAACACTGAAGCTTTCTTT
CASSVTGGNTEAFF
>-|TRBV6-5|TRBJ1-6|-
TGTGCCAGCAGCCTTGGGAGGGAGGAGCCCCTCCACTTT
CASSLGREEPLHF
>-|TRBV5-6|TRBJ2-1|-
TGCGCCAGCAGCGTCCAGGGGAGTGTCTATGAGCAGTTCTTC
CASSVQGSVYEQFF
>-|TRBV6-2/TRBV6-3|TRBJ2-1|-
TGTGCCAGCAGTCCGCCCAGCGGCTTATCCTACAATGAGCAGTTCTTC
CASSPPSGLSYNEQFF
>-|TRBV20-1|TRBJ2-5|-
TGCAGTGCTGGGACGGTCCAAGAGACCCAGTACTTC
CSAGTVQETQYF
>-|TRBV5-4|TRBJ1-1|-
TGTGCCAGCAGCTGGGGCGGGGGGCGGGACACTGAAGCTTTCTTT
CASSWGGGRDTEAFF
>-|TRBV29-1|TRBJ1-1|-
TGCAGCGTCTCCCGGGGTGGGAACACTGAAGCTTTCTTT
CSVSRGGNTEAFF
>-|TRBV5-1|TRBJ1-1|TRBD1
TGCGCCAGCAGCTCTTCGCCGGGACAGGCTACTGAAGCTTTCTTT
CASSSSPGQATEAFF
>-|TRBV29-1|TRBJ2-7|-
TGCAGCGTTAACACAGGAGCCTACGAGCAGTACTTC
CSVNTGAYEQYF
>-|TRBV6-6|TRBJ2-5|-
TGTGCCAGCGAGACGGGCCACCAGCGGGAGACCCAGTACTTC
CASETGHQRETQYF
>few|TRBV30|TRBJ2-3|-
TGTGCCTGGAGTGTACAAGGCTTCACCACAGATACGCAGTATTTT
CAWSVQGFTTDTQYF
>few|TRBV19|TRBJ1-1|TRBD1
TGTGCCAGTTCCGGACAGGGGATGAACACTGAAGCTTTCTTT
CASSGQGMNTEAFF